The T cell receptor beta chain under discussion was sequenced for a study of monozygotic twins with inflammatory bowel disease. From 3500 ng of total RNA, each TCR library was prepared. During cDNA synthesis, UMIs that each contained a 6-nucleotide sample barcode were added by means of template switching. TCRdb derives one entry per CDR3 protein from the 5' RACE reads, leaving out DNA. The sample table sets out 140,000 to 150,000 distinct CDR3 sequences. CDR3 length: 13 amino acids. CDR1 MDHEN and CDR2 SYDVKM come from the germline V gene. No T cells were sorted before total RNA was taken from whole blood.

Sample: blood. The V gene is TRBV28, the J gene TRBJ1-5; TCRdb picks TRBD1, but there is no DNA to check that call. The receptor was isolated from a human donor with ulcerative colitis or Crohn's disease, or a healthy co-twin of an affected twin (not recorded which). The CDR3: CASSLRTVSPQHF.